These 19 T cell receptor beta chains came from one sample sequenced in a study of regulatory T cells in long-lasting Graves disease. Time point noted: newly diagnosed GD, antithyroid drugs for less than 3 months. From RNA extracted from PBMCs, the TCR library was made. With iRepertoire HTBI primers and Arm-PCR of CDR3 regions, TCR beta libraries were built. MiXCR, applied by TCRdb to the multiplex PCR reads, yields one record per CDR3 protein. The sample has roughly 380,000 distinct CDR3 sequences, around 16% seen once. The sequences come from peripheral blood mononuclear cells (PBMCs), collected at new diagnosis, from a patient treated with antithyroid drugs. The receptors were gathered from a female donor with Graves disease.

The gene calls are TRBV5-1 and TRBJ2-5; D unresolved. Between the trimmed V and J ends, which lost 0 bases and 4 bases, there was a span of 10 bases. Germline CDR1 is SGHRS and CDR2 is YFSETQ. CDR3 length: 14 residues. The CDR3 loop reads CASSLDRSRETQYF. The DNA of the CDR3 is TGCGCCAGCAGCTTGGATAGGAGTCGAGAGACCCAGTACTTC. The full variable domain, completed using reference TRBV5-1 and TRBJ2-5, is KAGVTQTPRYLIKTRGQQVTLSCSPISGHRSVSWYQQTPGQGLQFLFEYFSETQRNKGNFPGRFSGRQFSNSRSEMNVSTLELGDSALYLCASSLDRSRETQYFGPGTRLLVL.

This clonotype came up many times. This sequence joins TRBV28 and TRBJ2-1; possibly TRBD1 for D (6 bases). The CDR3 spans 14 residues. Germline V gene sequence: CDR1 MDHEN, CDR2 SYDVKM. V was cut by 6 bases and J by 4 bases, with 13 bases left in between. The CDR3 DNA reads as TGTGCCAGCAGCGTAGGGGGACGTTACAATGAGCAGTTCTTC. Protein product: CASSVGGRYNEQFF.

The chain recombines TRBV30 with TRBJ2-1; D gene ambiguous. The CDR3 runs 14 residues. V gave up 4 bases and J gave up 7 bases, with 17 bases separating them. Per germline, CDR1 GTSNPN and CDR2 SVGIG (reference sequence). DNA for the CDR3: TGTGCCTGGACCGTTGGTAGGGTGAGAAATGAGCAGTTCTTC. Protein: CAWTVGRVRNEQFF.

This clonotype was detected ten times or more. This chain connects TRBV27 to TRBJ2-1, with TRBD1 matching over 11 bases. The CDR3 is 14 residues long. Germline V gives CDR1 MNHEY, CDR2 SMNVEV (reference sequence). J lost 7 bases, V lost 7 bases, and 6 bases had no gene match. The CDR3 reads CASNAGDRGNEQFF. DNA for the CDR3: TGTGCCAGCAACGCCGGGGACAGGGGGAATGAGCAGTTCTTC.

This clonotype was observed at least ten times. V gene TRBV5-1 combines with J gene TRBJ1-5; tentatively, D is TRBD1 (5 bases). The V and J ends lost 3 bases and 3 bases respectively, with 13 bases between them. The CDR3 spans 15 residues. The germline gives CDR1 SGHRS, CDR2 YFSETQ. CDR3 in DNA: TGCGCCAGCAGCTCTCGAGGGGAGCACAATCAGCCCCAGCATTTT. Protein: CASSSRGEHNQPQHF.

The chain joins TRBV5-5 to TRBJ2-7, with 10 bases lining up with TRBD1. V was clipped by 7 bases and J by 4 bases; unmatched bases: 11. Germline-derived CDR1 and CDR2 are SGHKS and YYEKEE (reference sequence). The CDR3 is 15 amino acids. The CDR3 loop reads CASGQSGTGVYEQYF. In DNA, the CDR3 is TGTGCCAGCGGCCAGTCCGGGACAGGGGTATACGAGCAGTACTTC.

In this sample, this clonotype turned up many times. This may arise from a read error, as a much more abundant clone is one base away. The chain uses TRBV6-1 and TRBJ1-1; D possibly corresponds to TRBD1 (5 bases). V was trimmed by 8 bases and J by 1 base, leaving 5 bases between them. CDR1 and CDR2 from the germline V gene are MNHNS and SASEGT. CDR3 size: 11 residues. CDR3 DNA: TGTGCCAGCGGGGGGAACACTGAAGCTTTCTTT. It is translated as CASGGNTEAFF.

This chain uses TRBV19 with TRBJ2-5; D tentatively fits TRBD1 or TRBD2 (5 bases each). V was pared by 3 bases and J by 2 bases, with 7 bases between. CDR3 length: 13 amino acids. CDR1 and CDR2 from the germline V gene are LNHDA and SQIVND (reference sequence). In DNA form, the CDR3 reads TGTGCCAGTAGTATGGGGGTTCAAGAGACCCAGTACTTC. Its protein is CASSMGVQETQYF.

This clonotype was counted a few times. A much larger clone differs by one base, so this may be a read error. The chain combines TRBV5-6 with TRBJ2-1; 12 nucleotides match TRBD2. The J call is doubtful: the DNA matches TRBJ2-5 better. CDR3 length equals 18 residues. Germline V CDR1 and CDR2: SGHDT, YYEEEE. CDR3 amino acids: CAGSTPGTSGFRSETQYF. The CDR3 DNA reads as TGTGCCGGCAGCACTCCCGGGACTAGCGGGTTTCGGTCGGAGACCCAGTACTTC.

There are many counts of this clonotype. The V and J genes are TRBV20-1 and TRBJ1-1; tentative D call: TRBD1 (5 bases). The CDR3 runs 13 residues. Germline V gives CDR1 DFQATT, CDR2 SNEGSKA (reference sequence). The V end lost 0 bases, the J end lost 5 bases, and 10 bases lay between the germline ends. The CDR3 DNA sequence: TGCAGTGCTAGAGAGGGGGAATGGACTGAAGCTTTCTTT. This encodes CSAREGEWTEAFF.

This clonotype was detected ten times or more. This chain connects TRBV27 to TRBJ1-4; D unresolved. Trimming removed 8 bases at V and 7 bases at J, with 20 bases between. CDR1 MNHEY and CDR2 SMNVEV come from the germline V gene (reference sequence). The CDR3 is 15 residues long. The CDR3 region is CASGGMGSLGEKLFF. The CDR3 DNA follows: TGTGCCAGCGGCGGGATGGGGAGTCTCGGTGAAAAACTGTTTTTT.

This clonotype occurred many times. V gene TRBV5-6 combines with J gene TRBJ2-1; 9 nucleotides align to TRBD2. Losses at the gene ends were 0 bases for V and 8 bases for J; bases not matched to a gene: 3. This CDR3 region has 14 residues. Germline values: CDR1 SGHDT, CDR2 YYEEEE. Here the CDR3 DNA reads TGTGCCAGCAGCTTGGGACTAGCGGTACATGAGCAGTTCTTC. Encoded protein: CASSLGLAVHEQFF.

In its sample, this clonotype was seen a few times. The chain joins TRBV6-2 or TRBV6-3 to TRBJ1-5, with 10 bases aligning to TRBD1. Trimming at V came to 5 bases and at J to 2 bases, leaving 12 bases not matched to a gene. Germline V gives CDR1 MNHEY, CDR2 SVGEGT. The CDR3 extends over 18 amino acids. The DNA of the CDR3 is TGTGCCAGCAGTGGGGGGACAGGGGCCCTTGTCGGCAATCAGCCCCAGCATTTT. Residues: CASSGGTGALVGNQPQHF.

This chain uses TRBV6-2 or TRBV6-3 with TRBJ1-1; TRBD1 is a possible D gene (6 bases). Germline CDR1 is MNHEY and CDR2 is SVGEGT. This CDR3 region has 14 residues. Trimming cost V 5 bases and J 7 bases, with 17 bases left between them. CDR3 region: CASSNGQKEFEAFF. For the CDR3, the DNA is TGTGCCAGCAGTAATGGACAGAAAGAGTTTGAAGCTTTCTTT.

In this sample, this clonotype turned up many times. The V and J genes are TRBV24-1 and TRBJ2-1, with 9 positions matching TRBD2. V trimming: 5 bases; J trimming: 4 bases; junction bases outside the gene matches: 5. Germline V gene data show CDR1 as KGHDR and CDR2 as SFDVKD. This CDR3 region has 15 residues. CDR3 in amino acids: CATSGFLAGYNEQFF. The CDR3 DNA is TGTGCCACCAGTGGTTTTCTAGCGGGATACAATGAGCAGTTCTTC.

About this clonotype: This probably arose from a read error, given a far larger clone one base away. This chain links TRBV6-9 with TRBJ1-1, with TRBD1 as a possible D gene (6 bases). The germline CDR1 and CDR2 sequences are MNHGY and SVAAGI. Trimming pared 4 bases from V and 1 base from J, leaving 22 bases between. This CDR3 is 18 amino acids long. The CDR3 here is CASSLGGLRNETNTEAFF. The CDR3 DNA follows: TGTGCCAGCAGTTTGGGGGGGCTCCGGAACGAAACGAACACTGAAGCTTTCTTT.

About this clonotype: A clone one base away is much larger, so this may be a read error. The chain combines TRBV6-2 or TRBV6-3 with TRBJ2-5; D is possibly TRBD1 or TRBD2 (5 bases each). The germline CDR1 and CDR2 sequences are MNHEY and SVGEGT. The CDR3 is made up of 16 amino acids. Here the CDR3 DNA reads TGTGCCAGCAGAAGCACCACGGGACCGAGTGAGGAGACCCGGTACTTC. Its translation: CASRSTTGPSEETRYF.

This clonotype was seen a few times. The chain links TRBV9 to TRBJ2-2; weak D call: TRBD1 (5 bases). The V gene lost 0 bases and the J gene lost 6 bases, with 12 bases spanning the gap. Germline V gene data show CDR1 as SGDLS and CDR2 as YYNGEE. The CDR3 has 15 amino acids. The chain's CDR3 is CASSVVTQGAGELFF. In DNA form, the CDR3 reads TGTGCCAGCAGCGTAGTGACCCAGGGCGCCGGGGAGCTGTTTTTT.

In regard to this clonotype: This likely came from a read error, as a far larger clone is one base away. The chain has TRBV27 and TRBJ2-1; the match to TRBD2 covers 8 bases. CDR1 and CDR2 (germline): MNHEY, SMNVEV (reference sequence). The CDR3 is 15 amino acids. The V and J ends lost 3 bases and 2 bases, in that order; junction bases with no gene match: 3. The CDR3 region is CASSFEAGAYNEQFF. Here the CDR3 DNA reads TGTGCCAGCAGTTTCGAAGCGGGAGCCTACAATGAGCAGTTCTTC.